A single sample gave rise to the 13 T cell receptor beta chains below, sequenced in a study of naive and memory T cell subsets. The beta constant-region primer was an equimolar mix of two oligonucleotides covering TRBC1 and TRBC2. Nested alpha and beta constant-region primers with the SP2 primer drove four PCR rounds on ligated cDNA. MiXCR was run by TCRdb on the UMI-ligation and nested PCR reads, yielding one entry per CDR3 protein. In the table there are 95,000 to 150,000 distinct CDR3 sequences, 30% to 45% of which are singletons. The material sequenced was central memory CD4+ T cells from blood. The receptors here all came from a human donor in good health.

This clonotype was picked up many times. The rearrangement links TRBV6-5 to TRBJ2-3; the D is unclear. V lost 6 bases and J 1 base, leaving 14 bases between the germline ends. The CDR3 is 15 amino acids. Germline V gene data show CDR1 as MNHEY and CDR2 as SVGAGI. CDR3 DNA sequence: TGTGCCAGCAGACCTGGACGGTTGCGCACAGATACGCAGTATTTT. Its protein product is CASRPGRLRTDTQYF.

V and J are TRBV7-2 and TRBJ2-1; the match to TRBD2 covers 11 bases. The V gene end was trimmed by 5 bases and the J gene end by 4 bases; junction bases not matched to a gene: 10. CDR1 SGHTA and CDR2 FQGNSA come from the germline V gene. The CDR3 runs to 17 residues. CDR3: CASSAGLAGLTYNEQFF. The CDR3 bases are TGTGCCAGCAGCGCTGGACTAGCGGGCTTAACTTACAATGAGCAGTTCTTC.

This clonotype was seen more than once but under ten times. V is TRBV3-1 and J is TRBJ2-1; unclear D gene. Germline-derived CDR1 and CDR2 are LGHDT and YNNKEL (reference sequence). Trimming left V 1 base short and J 2 bases short, with 3 bases between. CDR3 size: 13 residues. Here the CDR3 reads CASSQGAYNEQFF. CDR3 coding DNA: TGTGCCAGCAGCCAAGGTGCCTACAATGAGCAGTTCTTC.

The table lists this clonotype with a few counts. V usage is TRBV20-1 and J usage is TRBJ2-7; D perhaps matches TRBD2 (6 bases). Germline CDR1 is DFQATT and CDR2 is SNEGSKA (reference sequence). The V end lost 3 bases, the J end lost 1 base, and 13 bases lay between the germline ends. The CDR3 is 14 amino acids. CDR3 loop: CSASSGRISYEQYF. The DNA of the CDR3 is TGCAGTGCTAGCTCAGGGAGGATATCCTACGAGCAGTACTTC.

V and J are TRBV6-1 and TRBJ2-1; 7 bases fit TRBD1. This CDR3 has 14 residues. CDR1 and CDR2 (germline): MNHNS, SASEGT. The ends lost 2 bases at V and 12 bases at J; junction bases unmatched: 10. CDR3 protein: CASSEIIGTVRQFF. CDR3 DNA sequence: TGTGCCAGCAGTGAAATTATAGGGACAGTTCGGCAGTTCTTC.

J is TRBJ1-5 and V is TRBV28; 8 bases map to TRBD1. With 5 bases clipped from V and 1 base from J, the junction kept 4 bases outside the gene matches. Germline assignment: CDR1 MDHEN and CDR2 SYDVKM. This CDR3 region has 15 residues. The CDR3 loop is CASSPWTGSNQPQHF. CDR3 coding DNA: TGTGCCAGCAGTCCCTGGACAGGGAGCAATCAGCCCCAGCATTTT.

The rearrangement uses TRBV2 and TRBJ1-5; TRBD1 might be the D (5 bases). This CDR3 region has 13 residues. Trimming removed 5 bases from V and 6 bases from J, with 11 bases in between. Germline lookup yields CDR1 SNHLY and CDR2 FYNNEI. The CDR3 is CASSSDGAQPQHF. CDR3 nucleotide sequence: TGTGCCAGCAGTTCCGACGGGGCTCAGCCCCAGCATTTT. Drawing the rest from reference TRBV2 and TRBJ1-5, the complete variable domain is EPEVTQTPSHQVTQMGQEVILRCVPISNHLYFYWYRQILGQKVEFLVSFYNNEISEKSEIFDDQFSVERPDGSNFTLKIRSTKLEDSAMYFCASSSDGAQPQHFGDGTRLSIL.

This clonotype occurred a few times. This chain joins TRBV5-1 and TRBJ1-1; D is undetermined. This CDR3 has 13 residues. The V end lost 0 bases, the J end lost 9 bases, and 12 bases lay between the germline ends. CDR1 is SGHRS and CDR2 is YFSETQ in the germline V gene. The chain's CDR3 is CASSLGARDQAFF. CDR3 nucleotide sequence: TGCGCCAGCAGCTTGGGGGCCAGAGACCAAGCTTTCTTT.

V gene TRBV7-3 combines with J gene TRBJ2-6; the match to TRBD1 covers 8 bases. The J segment lost 0 bases and the V segment lost 4 bases, leaving 8 bases of the junction unmatched. Germline V gene data show CDR1 as SGHTA and CDR2 as FQGTGA. The CDR3 is 18 residues long. The CDR3, as DNA: TGTGCCAGCAGCTCCGTCGGGACAGGACACTCTGGGGCCAACGTCCTGACTTTC. Translated: CASSSVGTGHSGANVLTF.

The chain uses TRBV2 and TRBJ1-3; 7 nucleotides line up with TRBD1. This CDR3 contains 16 residues. V trimming: 7 bases; J trimming: 0 bases; junction bases outside the gene matches: 9. Per the germline V gene, CDR1 is SNHLY and CDR2 is FYNNEI. The CDR3 DNA reads TGTGCCAGCAAACCGACAGGGTTCGGCTCTGGAAACACCATATATTTT. As protein: CASKPTGFGSGNTIYF.

This chain links TRBV28 with TRBJ2-1, with D perhaps given as TRBD1 or TRBD2 (5 bases each). V lost 5 bases and J 6 bases, leaving 17 bases between the germline ends. The germline gives CDR1 MDHEN, CDR2 SYDVKM. The CDR3 covers 15 residues. In DNA form, the CDR3 reads TGTGCCAGCAGTAGACAGCTAGCTTTGTTCAATGAGCAGTTCTTC. This encodes CASSRQLALFNEQFF. The full variable domain, with the rest looked up from reference TRBV28 and TRBJ2-1, is DVKVTQSSRYLVKRTGEKVFLECVQDMDHENMFWYRQDPGLGLRLIYFSYDVKMKEKGDIPEGYSVSREKKERFSLILESASTNQTSMYLCASSRQLALFNEQFFGPGTRLTVL.

The chain uses TRBV20-1 and TRBJ2-7, with a tentative D call TRBD2 (5 bases). The germline V and J ends were trimmed by 6 bases and 3 bases, with 18 bases remaining between them. The V gene's germline CDR1 is DFQATT and CDR2 SNEGSKA (reference sequence). The CDR3 contains 14 residues. The CDR3 nucleotides read TGCAGTGCCCCCCGGACTGGCTTCGACTACGAGCAGTACTTC. Its protein is CSAPRTGFDYEQYF.

This clonotype was seen more than once but under ten times. One end of the junction fails to match germline, which may point to a read error. DNA of the CDR3: TGTGCTAGCAGCTTAGCGGGACAGGGTGGCGAGCAGTACTTC. This gives the protein CASSLAGQGGEQYF. This chain uses TRBV7-7 with TRBJ2-7, with D perhaps matching TRBD1 (9 bases). Germline V CDR1 and CDR2: SSHAT, FNYEAQ (reference sequence). The CDR3 runs to 14 residues.